This TCR beta chain is drawn from a study of blood T cells in healthy people across ages. Together with a sample-barcoded 5' primer, a J-beta primer mix was included in a second PCR lasting about 6 to 12 cycles. TCRdb reprocessed the 5' RACE reads with MiXCR, giving one entry per CDR3 protein. The sample contains under 800,000 distinct CDR3 sequences, 21% of which appear only once. There are a few counts of this clonotype. This CDR3 has 15 amino acids. CDR1 is SGHRS, CDR2 YFSETQ, per germline. The ends lost 4 bases at V and 1 base at J; junction bases unmatched: 8. Specimen: blood. The clonotype originates from an older man in good health. V and J are TRBV5-1 and TRBJ2-7; 7 positions match TRBD2. The CDR3 here is CASSETKGLSYEQYF. The CDR3 bases are TGCGCCAGCAGCGAGACCAAGGGACTATCCTACGAGCAGTACTTC.